Each of the 2 T cell receptor beta chains below was sequenced from the same sample in a study of post-analysis software for immune sequencing data. TCR beta cDNA libraries had unique molecular identifiers. TCRdb reprocessed the PCR reads with MiXCR, giving one entry per CDR3 protein. The sample contains hundreds of thousands of distinct CDR3 sequences, 53% of which appear only once. No cognate antigen is known for these TCRs. Study observations and caveats: Comparison of patients with controls showed four or five TRBV segments more frequent in patients, TRBV5-6, TRBV5-1 and TRBV20-1 among them.

The source material was blood. These receptors all come from a girl aged 10-17 years with multiple sclerosis.

This chain uses TRBV3-1 with TRBJ2-7, with TRBD2 identical over 8 bases. The CDR3 totals 13 residues. Germline CDR1 reads LGHDT; CDR2 reads YNNKEL (reference sequence). V gave up 6 bases and J gave up 3 bases; unmatched junction bases: 4. This CDR3 reads CASRTAGVYEQYF. CDR3 in DNA: TGTGCCAGCAGAACAGCGGGAGTCTACGAGCAGTACTTC.

For this clonotype: One end of the junction is discordant with germline, which a read error may explain. The genes are TRBV6-1 and TRBJ2-1; TRBD2 might be the D (6 bases). This CDR3 comprises 15 residues. Germline V gene lookup returns CDR1 MNHNS and CDR2 SASEGT. CDR3 sequence: CASREAGSSYNEQFF. CDR3 DNA sequence: TGTGCCAGCAGGGAAGCGGGTAGCTCCTACAATGAGCAGTTCTTC.